The clone carrying this T cell receptor (beta chain) has a handful of counts. This specimen belongs to a study of T-cell memory formation after mild COVID-19. TCRdb processed the 5' RACE reads anew with MiXCR; each CDR3 protein has one entry. The sample has around 310,000 distinct CDR3 sequences; around a sixth are singletons. Between the trimmed V and J ends, which lost 4 bases and 2 bases, there was a span of 16 bases. The CDR3 runs to 16 residues. Germline V gives CDR1 SGHAT, CDR2 FQNNGV. The rearrangement uses TRBV11-2 and TRBJ2-3; maybe TRBD1 (5 bases). The sample consisted of PBMCs or a T cell subset sorted from them (not recorded which). The clonotype was recovered from a man aged 18 to 29 who had mild COVID-19 (a few samples of this study predate the infection). Cell type and time point are not known. CDR3 sequence (DNA): TGTGCCAGCAGCTCCTACCCAGGGTCAAACACAGATACGCAGTATTTT. Protein product: CASSSYPGSNTDTQYF.